These 7 T cell receptor beta chains share one sample of origin, sequenced in a study of blood T cell repertoires in COVID-19. TCRdb's copy holds only in-frame clones and misses some; the assay was immunoSEQ multiplex PCR. The repertoire holds about 270,000 clones, less than 95% seen once, with 2.8% in the top ten. Sample: PBMCs or T cells enriched from blood (not recorded which). These receptors originate from a man in his forties who had been exposed to COVID-19.

The rearrangement uses TRBV7-2 and TRBJ1-5; 10 bases are a match to TRBD1. This CDR3 contains 15 residues. Germline V gene sequence: CDR1 SGHTA, CDR2 FQGNSA. The V and J ends lost 5 bases and 6 bases, in that order; junction bases with no gene match: 7. Written as DNA, the CDR3 is TGTGCCAGCAGCGCCAGACAGGGGGCTGGTCAGCCCCAGCATTTT. It yields the protein CASSARQGAGQPQHF.

Here the CDR3 reads CASSLFGQQETQYF. The CDR3 bases are TGTGCCAGCAGTTTATTTGGACAGCAAGAGACCCAGTACTTC. V gene TRBV28 combines with J gene TRBJ2-5, with D possibly matching TRBD1 (6 bases). The germline CDR1 and CDR2 sequences are MDHEN and SYDVKM. The germline V and J ends were trimmed by 1 base and 2 bases, with 8 bases remaining between them. The CDR3 has 14 residues. The whole variable domain, filled in from reference TRBV28 and TRBJ2-5, reads DVKVTQSSRYLVKRTGEKVFLECVQDMDHENMFWYRQDPGLGLRLIYFSYDVKMKEKGDIPEGYSVSREKKERFSLILESASTNQTSMYLCASSLFGQQETQYFGPGTRLLVL.

As concerns this clone: Other DNA sequences of this sample code for an identical CDR3. The chain employs TRBV9 and TRBJ1-5; 10 bases align to TRBD1. CDR3 size: 15 residues. Trimming removed 3 bases from V and 3 bases from J; junction bases left unmatched: 3. CDR1 and CDR2 (germline): SGDLS, YYNGEE. The CDR3 nucleotides read TGTGCCAGCAGCGGCGGGACAGGGGTCAATCAGCCCCAGCATTTT. Translation: CASSGGTGVNQPQHF.

J is TRBJ1-1 and V is TRBV4-1, with a possible D match to TRBD1 (6 bases). The CDR3 loop spans 16 amino acids. From germline, CDR1 is MGHRA and CDR2 YSYEKL. V was trimmed by 0 bases and J by 0 bases, leaving 11 bases between them. The chain's CDR3 is CASSQDRGAMNTEAFF. CDR3 bases: TGCGCCAGCAGCCAAGATCGGGGGGCAATGAACACTGAAGCTTTCTTT.

This chain connects TRBV18 to TRBJ2-1; D unclear. V was shortened by 2 bases and J by 0 bases, with 5 bases between the two germline ends. From germline, CDR1 is KGHSH and CDR2 LQKENI. The CDR3 sequence is 14 residues long. CDR3 in amino acids: CASSPSSSYNEQFF. The CDR3 region has the DNA TGTGCCAGCTCACCATCCAGCTCCTACAATGAGCAGTTCTTC. Full variable domain (outside the CDR3, taken from reference TRBV18 and TRBJ2-1): NAGVMQNPRHLVRRRGQEARLRCSPMKGHSHVYWYRQLPEEGLKFMVYLQKENIIDESGMPKERFSAEFPKEGPSILRIQQVVRGDSAAYFCASSPSSSYNEQFFGPGTRLTVL.

The chain couples TRBV11-2 to TRBJ1-2, with 8 nucleotides matching TRBD1. Per germline, CDR1 SGHAT and CDR2 FQNNGV. V dropped 3 bases and J dropped 6; count of bases not matched to a gene: 6. CDR3 length equals 14 residues. This chain's CDR3 is CASSLGDRRDGYTF. DNA for the CDR3: TGTGCCAGCAGCTTGGGGGACAGGCGGGATGGCTACACCTTC.

This chain uses TRBV5-4 with TRBJ2-5, with a weak D call TRBD2 (6 bases). V gave up 0 bases and J gave up 5 bases, with 23 bases separating them. This CDR3 is 18 amino acids long. Germline CDR1 reads SGHNT; CDR2 reads YYREEE (reference sequence). CDR3: CASSLDPPGLAGRETQYF. The CDR3, as DNA: TGTGCCAGCAGCTTGGACCCCCCTGGGTTGGCGGGAAGGGAGACCCAGTACTTC. Based on the CDR3 plus reference TRBV5-4 and TRBJ2-5, the full variable domain is ETGVTQSPTHLIKTRGQQVTLRCSSQSGHNTVSWYQQALGQGPQFIFQYYREEENGRGNFPPRFSGLQFPNYSSELNVNALELDDSALYLCASSLDPPGLAGRETQYFGPGTRLLVL.